Below, 18 T cell receptor beta chains from the same sample are listed, as sequenced in a study of T cells in localized non-small cell lung cancer. Clones were sequenced by immunoSEQ multiplex PCR, and TCRdb holds only the in-frame ones, with some missing. The data contain around 78,000 clones, around 90% of them singletons. The specimen was peripheral blood, collected before any cancer treatment. Receptors were obtained from a woman aged 35 to 75 with stage I squamous cell lung carcinoma.

The rearrangement links TRBV19 to TRBJ1-2; D is ambiguous. The germline V and J ends were trimmed by 10 bases and 3 bases, with 21 bases remaining between them. Germline values: CDR1 LNHDA, CDR2 SQIVND (reference sequence). The CDR3 covers 15 residues. The chain's CDR3 is CATTDRTSGDYGYTF. The CDR3 DNA is TGTGCCACCACGGACCGAACCTCTGGTGACTATGGCTACACCTTC.

The chain carries TRBV15 and TRBJ1-6, with TRBD1 matching 10 bases. The junction had 0 bases not matched to a gene; V was cut back by 0 bases and J by 7 bases. The CDR3 runs to 15 residues. The germline V gene encodes CDR1 LNHNV and CDR2 YYDKDF (reference sequence). This CDR3 is CATSREGQGNSPLHF. In DNA form, the CDR3 reads TGTGCCACCAGCAGAGAGGGACAGGGGAATTCACCCCTCCACTTT.

This rearrangement joins TRBV7-9 to TRBJ1-2; D is ambiguous. Germline lookup yields CDR1 SEHNR and CDR2 FQNEAQ (reference sequence). V was trimmed by 2 bases and J by 6 bases, leaving 7 bases between them. This CDR3 comprises 12 residues. CDR3 protein: CASSLTDNGYTF. In DNA, the CDR3 is TGTGCCAGCAGCTTAACCGACAATGGCTACACCTTC.

This chain links TRBV29-1 with TRBJ1-2; 9 bases agree with TRBD1. Unmatched junction bases numbered 10, after V lost 4 bases and J lost 4 bases. The CDR3 consists of 15 residues. The germline CDR1 and CDR2 sequences are SQVTM and ANQGSEA. The CDR3 loop is CSVAPRTGASYGYTF. CDR3 nucleotide sequence: TGCAGCGTTGCCCCCAGGACAGGGGCTAGCTATGGCTACACCTTC.

The genes are TRBV10-3 and TRBJ2-3; 7 bases fit TRBD2. Germline CDR1 is ENHRY and CDR2 is SYGVKD. The junction had 15 bases not matched to a gene; V was cut back by 6 bases and J by 6 bases. CDR3 length: 16 residues. CDR3 nucleotide sequence: TGTGCCATCAGCGTCGTAGAGCGGGGTGATTGGGATACGCAGTATTTT. Translation: CAISVVERGDWDTQYF.

The chain joins TRBV30 to TRBJ2-7; D possibly uses TRBD1 or TRBD2 (5 bases each). Between the trimmed V and J ends, which lost 2 bases and 0 bases, there was a span of 8 bases. The CDR3 runs to 13 residues. Germline V CDR1 and CDR2: GTSNPN, SVGIG (reference sequence). In nucleotides, the CDR3 is TGTGCCTGGAGTAGAGGGGTCTCCTACGAGCAGTACTTC. Translated, it gives CAWSRGVSYEQYF.

V and J are TRBV5-1 and TRBJ2-7; the D gene is possibly TRBD1 (6 bases). Per germline, CDR1 SGHRS and CDR2 YFSETQ. The CDR3 sequence is 15 residues long. V dropped 3 bases and J dropped 0 bases, with 13 bases sitting between them. The chain's CDR3 is CASSSGHRSSYEQYF. For the CDR3, the DNA is TGCGCCAGCAGCTCGGGACACCGGAGCTCCTACGAGCAGTACTTC. Combining the CDR3 with reference TRBV5-1 and TRBJ2-7 gives the whole variable domain KAGVTQTPRYLIKTRGQQVTLSCSPISGHRSVSWYQQTPGQGLQFLFEYFSETQRNKGNFPGRFSGRQFSNSRSEMNVSTLELGDSALYLCASSSGHRSSYEQYFGPGTRLTVT.

The chain employs TRBV19 and TRBJ1-1; 8 bases align to TRBD1. Germline V gives CDR1 LNHDA, CDR2 SQIVND (reference sequence). V was clipped by 5 bases and J by 3 bases; unmatched bases: 5. The CDR3 contains 14 residues. The CDR3: CASSPGGAHTEAFF. CDR3 DNA sequence: TGTGCCAGTAGTCCAGGGGGCGCCCACACTGAAGCTTTCTTT.

This CDR3 reads CASSPDTSNEQFF. For the CDR3, the DNA is TGTGCCAGCAGCCCTGACACCTCCAATGAGCAGTTCTTC. This sequence joins TRBV7-9 and TRBJ2-1, with D unresolved. Germline CDR1 reads SEHNR; CDR2 reads FQNEAQ (reference sequence). V lost 5 bases and J 6 bases, leaving 11 bases between the germline ends. CDR3 length: 13 residues. The variable domain in full, completed from reference TRBV7-9 and TRBJ2-1, reads DTGVSQNPRHKITKRGQNVTFRCDPISEHNRLYWYRQTLGQGPEFLTYFQNEAQLEKSRLLSDRFSAERPKGSFSTLEIQRTEQGDSAMYLCASSPDTSNEQFFGPGTRLTVL.

The chain couples TRBV6-6 to TRBJ1-4; D is unclear. The V end was cut by 6 bases, the J end by 3 bases, with 14 bases between. From germline, CDR1 is MNHNY and CDR2 SVGAGI (reference sequence). This CDR3 is built from 15 residues. The DNA for the CDR3 is TGTGCCAGCAGATACCCAGATGGATCTAATGAAAAACTGTTTTTT. It codes for CASRYPDGSNEKLFF.

This chain connects TRBV20-1 to TRBJ1-1; D perhaps matches TRBD1 (5 bases). The CDR3 is 11 residues long. CDR1 and CDR2 from the germline V gene are DFQATT and SNEGSKA (reference sequence). V was pared by 5 bases and J by 9 bases, with 13 bases between. DNA of the CDR3: TGCAGTGCTGGGGACGGTAGAAAAGCTTTCTTT. Amino acid sequence: CSAGDGRKAFF.

The chain joins TRBV11-1 to TRBJ2-5; D unresolved. Trimming pared 5 bases from V and 2 bases from J, leaving 6 bases between. The germline CDR1 and CDR2 sequences are SGHAT and FQDESV (reference sequence). This CDR3 has 12 amino acids. As DNA, the CDR3 is TGTGCCAGCAGCCACCAACAAGAGACCCAGTACTTC. This sequence encodes CASSHQQETQYF.

The chain uses TRBV4-2 and TRBJ2-5; D is uncertain. This CDR3 has 15 amino acids. V was trimmed by 5 bases and J by 2 bases, leaving 15 bases between them. Looked up from germline, CDR1 is LGHNA and CDR2 is YNFKEQ. The CDR3 DNA reads TGTGCCAGCAGCTTGTCGCCCAGTGGACAAGAGACCCAGTACTTC. This codes for CASSLSPSGQETQYF.

The chain carries TRBV7-8 and TRBJ2-4; TRBD1 agrees at 7 bases. V lost 5 bases to trimming and J lost 1 base; unmatched junction nucleotides: 2. The germline gives CDR1 SGHVS, CDR2 FQNEAQ. This CDR3 comprises 14 residues. The chain's CDR3 is CASSIRGAKNIQYF. The CDR3 DNA reads TGTGCCAGCAGCATCAGGGGGGCCAAAAACATTCAGTACTTC.

V usage is TRBV7-3 and J usage is TRBJ2-2; D is unresolved. The V gene's germline CDR1 is SGHTA and CDR2 FQGTGA. The CDR3 contains 14 residues. Trimming left V 8 bases short and J 0 bases short, with 10 bases between. For the CDR3, the DNA is TGTGCCAGCCTAGGGTCGGCGAACACCGGGGAGCTGTTTTTT. Its translation: CASLGSANTGELFF.

V gene TRBV21-1 combines with J gene TRBJ2-1; the tabulated D call, TRBD1, remains unverified against the DNA. TRBV21-1 is flagged as a pseudogene. This CDR3 spans 16 amino acids. The CDR3 loop is CASSKTNDRGRGEQFF. CDR3 DNA sequence: TGTGCCAGCAGCAAAACAAACGACAGGGGGCGCGGTGAGCAGTTCTTC.

This chain joins TRBV5-4 and TRBJ1-1; D gene unclear. Per germline, CDR1 SGHNT and CDR2 YYREEE (reference sequence). CDR3 size: 16 residues. Trimming shortened V by 4 bases and J by 0 bases, and 16 bases separated the two germline ends. For the CDR3, the DNA is TGTGCCAGCAGCCTAGGCGGGAGCGGGTTGAACACTGAAGCTTTCTTT. Its translation: CASSLGGSGLNTEAFF.

This clone was counted a single time. The genes are TRBV6-4 and TRBJ1-1; D gene uncertain. Deletions cut 6 bases from V and 0 bases from J, with 11 bases between. The CDR3 has 14 amino acids. The germline CDR1 and CDR2 sequences are MRHNA and SNTAGT. The CDR3, as DNA: TGTGCCAGCAGCAGAGGTGGTATGAACACTGAAGCTTTCTTT. This encodes CASSRGGMNTEAFF.